The subject of this entry is one TCR beta chain. This clone was seen a handful of times. Its binding antigen is unknown. Base qualities are not provided; no much larger clone lies one nucleotide away. The cysteine opens and the phenylalanine closes a CDR3 of 15 amino acids. Only the CDR3 DNA stays, 45 bases, in frame from base 1. Via the germline V gene (reference sequence), CDR1 is SEHNR and CDR2 FQNEAQ. Trimming costs V 0 bases and J 3 bases, and their ends lie 8 bases apart. TCRbeta CDR3 regions were amplified from genomic DNA by means of the immunoSEQ Assay, a bias-controlled multiplex PCR. The original pipeline was this. Within the assay, amplification of reference gene primers was used to estimate how many nucleated cells each sample contained. To quantify the absolute abundance of each unique TCRbeta CDR3 rearrangement, sequence reads were collapsed and filtered. Productive Simpson clonality was computed per sample as the square root of Simpson's diversity index over productive rearrangements. The clones in this table, taken by TCRdb from immuneACCESS, are in-frame only. Not every clone is retained; where verified, under half of the shortfall comes from an unresolved V gene, and the cause of the rest is unknown. V and J calls and clone size are those listed in that table; D and trimming were worked out from the DNA. The sample table shows tens of thousands of clones, and about 88% are seen once. The ten largest clonotypes hold approximately 1.5% of the sample.

The data are from a study of blood T cell repertoires in COVID-19 (TCRdb year 2020). Background for the entire study: Collaborator samples came from the United States, Italy and Spain and covered acute and convalescent phases of COVID-19. Sample metadata almost always included a de-identified subject ID, COVID-19 status, age in years and sex. Where available, HLA class I and class II types were obtained from metadata supplied by the sample provider rather than from assay-based typing. The material from the prospective study consisted of cDNA or gDNA derived from T cells, B-cell-depleted T cells, or PBMCs. Samples came from the ongoing ImmuneRACE study (first 160 participants) plus 1,254 subjects from 6 global collaborators. The dataset comprised deeply sampled blood TCRbeta repertoires from subjects exposed to, actively infected with, or recovered from COVID-19. The repertoires were released in a freely available public database intended as a resource for research on the immune response to SARS-CoV-2. Overall study outcomes, separate from this receptor: Clinical and demographic metadata were provided uncurated, with the amount varying by source and participant.

Whole blood was collected in K2EDTA tubes by collaborating institutions according to the institutions' own protocols. For TCRbeta analysis, collaborator samples were shipped as frozen whole blood, as isolated PBMCs, or as DNA extracted from either sample type. The source is a man in his sixties with acute or convalescent COVID-19. The rearranged segments are TRBV7-9 and TRBJ1-4; 5 matching bases give a weak D call of TRBD1. The sample was peripheral blood. This receptor has the CDR3 CASSLATVSNEKLFF. The base sequence is TGTGCCAGCAGCTTAGCGACAGTTTCTAATGAAAAACTGTTTTTT.